These T cell receptor beta chains were read from a single sample in a study of T cells in Graves' hyperthyroidism and ophthalmopathy. MiXCR, run by TCRdb on the multiplex PCR reads, gives a single entry per CDR3 protein. Of about half a million distinct CDR3 sequences in the sample, about 20% were seen once. Sequenced sample: blood. Receptors originate from a middle-aged man with Graves' ophthalmopathy. Each CDR3 is given with its conserved first and last residue. The order of the fields is clone size, V gene, J gene, D gene, CDR3 protein, CDR3 DNA. D genes are given only for firm matches. For some rows the clone size is stated as once, few or many, or as a class when expanded; others skip it.

>-|TRBV27|TRBJ1-6|-
CASSPDADNSPLHF
TGTGCCAGCAGCCCGGACGCCGACAATTCACCCCTCCACTTT
>-|TRBV20-1|TRBJ1-2|TRBD1
CSAQTGGSYGYTF
TGCAGTGCTCAGACAGGGGGCTCCTATGGCTACACCTTC
>many|TRBV2|TRBJ2-5|TRBD2
CASSPGTRSETQYF
TGTGCCAGCAGTCCCGGGACTAGATCAGAGACCCAGTACTTC
>-|TRBV19|TRBJ2-7|-
CASSLRSEGKNEQYF
TGTGCCAGTTCCCTCCGTTCTGAAGGGAAGAACGAGCAGTACTTC
>few|TRBV18|TRBJ2-1|TRBD2
CASSPGLAGASNYNEQFF
TGTGCCAGCTCACCGGGACTAGCGGGAGCATCTAACTACAATGAGCAGTTCTTC
>many|TRBV11-2|TRBJ1-3|-
CASSLTFSGNTIYF
TGTGCCAGCAGCTTAACCTTCTCTGGAAACACCATATATTTT
>-|TRBV10-1|TRBJ1-1|-
CASGTGNEAFF
TGCGCCAGCGGAACAGGGAATGAAGCTTTCTTT
>many|TRBV20-1|TRBJ2-1|-
CSASLTRASLYNEQFF
TGCAGTGCTAGCCTCACCCGGGCGTCCTTGTACAATGAGCAGTTCTTC
>-|TRBV5-1|TRBJ1-1|TRBD1
CASRYGQGAPLEAFF
TGCGCCAGCAGGTACGGACAGGGGGCACCTCTTGAAGCTTTCTTT
>few|TRBV9|TRBJ2-3|TRBD2
CASSDEAGDSGGTDTQYF
TGTGCCAGCAGCGATGAGGCGGGGGATAGCGGAGGCACAGATACGCAGTATTTT
>few|TRBV27|TRBJ2-7|-
CASSFIVYEQYF
TGTGCCAGCAGTTTTATCGTCTACGAGCAGTACTTC
>many|TRBV6-1|TRBJ2-7|-
CASSELAVLHEQYF
TGTGCCAGCAGTGAACTAGCAGTGCTGCACGAGCAGTACTTC
>-|TRBV7-2|TRBJ1-1|-
CASSLGGVWITEAFF
TGTGCCAGCAGCTTAGGCGGGGTGTGGATCACTGAAGCTTTCTTT
>-|TRBV29-1|TRBJ2-1|-
CSVGAREGVLYNEQFF
TGCAGCGTTGGAGCCCGAGAGGGAGTCTTGTACAATGAGCAGTTCTTC
>-|TRBV9|TRBJ1-4|-
CASSALDTVNEELFF
TGTGCCAGCAGCGCCTTGGACACCGTTAATGAAGAACTGTTTTTT
>many|TRBV12-3/TRBV12-4|TRBJ2-5|TRBD2
CASSLNSGTLRETQYF
TGTGCCAGCAGTTTAAATAGCGGGACGCTGCGGGAGACCCAGTACTTC
>many|TRBV7-2|TRBJ2-1|-
CASSLLVFSKNEQFF
TGTGCCAGCAGCTTATTGGTGTTTTCGAAGAATGAGCAGTTCTTC
>many|TRBV12-3/TRBV12-4|TRBJ2-3|-
CASSLFTDTQYF
TGTGCCAGCAGCCTCTTCACAGATACGCAGTATTTT
>-|TRBV5-1|TRBJ1-1|-
CASRYTVVAEAFF
TGCGCCAGCAGGTATACAGTGGTGGCTGAAGCTTTCTTT
>few|TRBV6-2/TRBV6-3|TRBJ1-5|TRBD1
CASRSRLTGVGQPQHF
TGTGCCAGCAGAAGCCGTCTGACAGGGGTAGGTCAGCCCCAGCATTTT
>many|TRBV3-1|TRBJ1-1|-
CASMRAPGTEAFF
TGTGCCAGCATGCGGGCGCCGGGGACTGAAGCTTTCTTT
>few|TRBV7-2|TRBJ1-2|-
CASSPPGLNYGYTF
TGTGCCAGCAGCCCTCCGGGACTGAACTATGGCTACACCTTC
>few|TRBV6-2/TRBV6-3|TRBJ2-1|-
CASRQSLEQFF
TGTGCCAGCAGACAAAGCCTGGAGCAGTTCTTC
>-|TRBV7-2|TRBJ2-2|-
CASSRDKPNTGELFF
TGTGCCAGCAGTAGGGACAAACCGAACACCGGGGAGCTGTTTTTT
>-|TRBV9|TRBJ2-3|TRBD2
CASSVDGRAKDTQYF
TGTGCCAGCAGCGTAGACGGGAGGGCCAAAGATACGCAGTATTTT
>few|TRBV20-1|TRBJ2-6|-
CSARAQEPGANVLTF
TGCAGTGCTAGGGCACAGGAGCCTGGGGCCAACGTCCTGACTTTC
>few|TRBV6-1|TRBJ2-4|-
CASSEPGANIQYF
TGTGCCAGCAGTGAGCCGGGAGCAAACATTCAGTACTTC
>few|TRBV3-1|TRBJ1-6|-
CASSPVQAGPLHF
TGTGCCAGCAGCCCAGTGCAGGCAGGGCCCCTCCACTTT
>-|TRBV4-1|TRBJ2-7|-
CASSQVPSTTSYEQYF
TGCGCCAGCAGCCAAGTTCCTTCGACTACCTCCTACGAGCAGTACTTC
>few|TRBV12-3/TRBV12-4|TRBJ2-1|TRBD2
CASSLVGTSGRKPQSARSYNEQFF
TGTGCCAGCAGTTTAGTCGGGACTAGCGGGAGAAAACCCCAGTCAGCAAGGTCCTACAATGAGCAGTTCTTC
>once|TRBV3-1|TRBJ2-1|TRBD1
CASSLGQETSYEQFF
TGTGCCAGCAGCCTCGGACAGGAGACCTCCTACGAGCAGTTCTTC
>few|TRBV12-3/TRBV12-4|TRBJ2-1|-
CASSLVTVSYNEQFF
TGTGCCAGCAGTTTGGTCACGGTTTCCTACAATGAGCAGTTCTTC
>few|TRBV6-1|TRBJ2-5|-
CASSQVSRQETQYF
TGTGCCAGCAGTCAAGTCTCCAGACAAGAGACCCAGTACTTC
>many|TRBV12-3/TRBV12-4|TRBJ1-5|-
CASSLAGAGQPQHF
TGTGCCAGCAGTTTGGCGGGGGCCGGTCAGCCCCAGCATTTT